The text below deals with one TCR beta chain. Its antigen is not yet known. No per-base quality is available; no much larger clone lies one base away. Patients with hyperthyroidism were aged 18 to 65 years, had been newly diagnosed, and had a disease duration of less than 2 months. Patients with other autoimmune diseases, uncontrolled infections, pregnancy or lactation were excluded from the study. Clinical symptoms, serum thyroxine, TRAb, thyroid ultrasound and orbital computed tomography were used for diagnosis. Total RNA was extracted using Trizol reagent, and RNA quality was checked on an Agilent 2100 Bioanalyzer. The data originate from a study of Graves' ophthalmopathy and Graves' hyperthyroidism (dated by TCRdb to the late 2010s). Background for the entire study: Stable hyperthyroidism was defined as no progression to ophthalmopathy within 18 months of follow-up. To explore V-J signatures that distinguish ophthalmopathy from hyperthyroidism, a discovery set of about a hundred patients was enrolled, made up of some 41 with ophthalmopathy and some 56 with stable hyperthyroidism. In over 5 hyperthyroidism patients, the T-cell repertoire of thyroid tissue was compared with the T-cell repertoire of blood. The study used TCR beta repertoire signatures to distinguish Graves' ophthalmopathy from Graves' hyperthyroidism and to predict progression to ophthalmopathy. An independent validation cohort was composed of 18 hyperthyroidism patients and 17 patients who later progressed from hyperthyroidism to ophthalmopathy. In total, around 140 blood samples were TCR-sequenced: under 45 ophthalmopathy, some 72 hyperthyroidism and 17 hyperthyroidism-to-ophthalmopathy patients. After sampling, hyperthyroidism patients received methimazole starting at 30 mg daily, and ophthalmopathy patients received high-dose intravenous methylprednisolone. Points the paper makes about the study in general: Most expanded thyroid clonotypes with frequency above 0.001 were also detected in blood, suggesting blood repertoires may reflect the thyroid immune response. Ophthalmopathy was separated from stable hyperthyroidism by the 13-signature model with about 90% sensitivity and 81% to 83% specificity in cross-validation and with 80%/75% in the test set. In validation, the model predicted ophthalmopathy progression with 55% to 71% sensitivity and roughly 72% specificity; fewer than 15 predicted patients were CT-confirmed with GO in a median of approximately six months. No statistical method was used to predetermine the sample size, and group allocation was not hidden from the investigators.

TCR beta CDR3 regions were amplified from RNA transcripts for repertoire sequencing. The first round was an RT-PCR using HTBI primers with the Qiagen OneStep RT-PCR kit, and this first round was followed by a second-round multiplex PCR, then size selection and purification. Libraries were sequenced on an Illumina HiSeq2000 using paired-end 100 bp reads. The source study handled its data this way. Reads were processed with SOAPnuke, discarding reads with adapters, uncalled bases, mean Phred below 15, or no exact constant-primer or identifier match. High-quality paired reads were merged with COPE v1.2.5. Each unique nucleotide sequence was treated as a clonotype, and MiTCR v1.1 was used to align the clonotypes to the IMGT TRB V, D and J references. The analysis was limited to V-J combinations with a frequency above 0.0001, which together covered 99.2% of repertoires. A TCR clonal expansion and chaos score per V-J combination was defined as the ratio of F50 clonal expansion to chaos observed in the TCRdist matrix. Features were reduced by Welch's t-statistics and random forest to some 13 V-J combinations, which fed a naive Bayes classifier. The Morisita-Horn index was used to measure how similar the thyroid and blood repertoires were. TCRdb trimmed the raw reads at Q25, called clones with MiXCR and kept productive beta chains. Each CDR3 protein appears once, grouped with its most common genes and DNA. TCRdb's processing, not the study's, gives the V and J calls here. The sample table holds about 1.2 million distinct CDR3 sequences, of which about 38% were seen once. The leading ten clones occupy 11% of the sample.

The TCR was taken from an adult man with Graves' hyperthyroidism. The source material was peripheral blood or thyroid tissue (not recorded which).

The CDR3: CASSIGQGAGNTIYF. The sequenced DNA: TGTGCCAGCAGCATAGGACAGGGGGCAGGAAACACCATATATTTT. The sequence is built from TRBV5-4 and TRBJ1-3, with 11 bases in between that match TRBD1. V is cut back by 4 bases and J by 4 bases, with 4 bases in the junction unmatched. The CDR3 holds 15 amino acids from the cysteine to the phenylalanine. Only the CDR3 part of the read is kept: 45 bases, read in frame from the first base. Taken from the germline V gene (reference sequence), the CDR1 and CDR2 loops are SGHNT and YYREEE.